A selection of T cell receptor beta chains follows, all from one sample in a study of T cell responses to AZD1222 COVID-19 vaccine. Clones were read by immunoSEQ multiplex PCR, and TCRdb kept only the in-frame ones, dropping some. The table has more than 130,000 clones, 90% seen once; the top ten hold 3.4%. Sequenced here: peripheral blood, sampled on day 0 of AZD1222 vaccination. The origin of the receptors is an adult in good health. Each CDR3 is given with its conserved first and last residue. The order of the fields is CDR3 DNA, CDR3 protein, clone size, J gene, D gene, CDR3 length, V gene. A D gene is named only where the DNA matches it firmly. Clone size, where shown, is once, few, many, or a class for clones that have expanded.

cdr3_nt: TGCGCCAGCAGCCAAGAACAGGCTGACTATGGCTACACCTTC
cdr3_aa: CASSQEQADYGYTF
clone_size: NA
j_call: TRBJ1-2
d_call: NA
cdr3_length: 14
v_call: TRBV4-3

cdr3_nt: TGTGCCAGCAGCTCGCGGACTAGTTTCTCCGGGGAGCTGTTTTTT
cdr3_aa: CASSSRTSFSGELFF
clone_size: NA
j_call: TRBJ2-2
d_call: TRBD2
cdr3_length: 15
v_call: TRBV7-3

cdr3_nt: TGCAGCGTTGAAGTTTTAATGACTCCTGAAGCTTTCTTT
cdr3_aa: CSVEVLMTPEAFF
clone_size: NA
j_call: TRBJ1-1
d_call: NA
cdr3_length: 13
v_call: TRBV29-1

cdr3_nt: TGTGCCAGCAGCTTGGGGCAGGGGATTAATGAAAAACTGTTTTTT
cdr3_aa: CASSLGQGINEKLFF
clone_size: once
j_call: TRBJ1-4
d_call: NA
cdr3_length: 15
v_call: TRBV5-4

cdr3_nt: TGTGCCAGTAGTACCCTCAAGACAACTAATGAAAAACTGTTTTTT
cdr3_aa: CASSTLKTTNEKLFF
clone_size: NA
j_call: TRBJ1-4
d_call: NA
cdr3_length: 15
v_call: TRBV19

cdr3_nt: TGTGCCAGCAGCCAAGGAGGACAGGGCTATGGCTACACCTTC
cdr3_aa: CASSQGGQGYGYTF
clone_size: NA
j_call: TRBJ1-2
d_call: TRBD1
cdr3_length: 14
v_call: TRBV3-1/TRBV3-2

cdr3_nt: TGCGCCAGCAGCTTGGATGCTAGCGGGGGGGCCGAAGATACGCAGTATTTT
cdr3_aa: CASSLDASGGAEDTQYF
clone_size: NA
j_call: TRBJ2-3
d_call: TRBD2
cdr3_length: 17
v_call: TRBV5-1

cdr3_nt: TGTGCCAGCAGCGCACTAGCGGGAGTAAGTTACGAGCAGTACTTC
cdr3_aa: CASSALAGVSYEQYF
clone_size: once
j_call: TRBJ2-7
d_call: TRBD2
cdr3_length: 15
v_call: TRBV7-8

cdr3_nt: TGTGCTAGTGGTTTGGTTCTGGGACAGGGGAGCACTGAAGCTTTCTTT
cdr3_aa: CASGLVLGQGSTEAFF
clone_size: NA
j_call: TRBJ1-1
d_call: TRBD1
cdr3_length: 16
v_call: TRBV12-5

cdr3_nt: TGCGCCAGCAGCTCCACTACGACAGGGGGCCGCCGGTTTAACCACGAGCAGTACTTC
cdr3_aa: CASSSTTTGGRRFNHEQYF
clone_size: NA
j_call: TRBJ2-7
d_call: TRBD1
cdr3_length: 19
v_call: TRBV5-1

cdr3_nt: TGTGCCAGCAGCTTTGGCAGAGTCATGGATACGCAGTATTTT
cdr3_aa: CASSFGRVMDTQYF
clone_size: NA
j_call: TRBJ2-3
d_call: NA
cdr3_length: 14
v_call: TRBV11-3

cdr3_nt: TGTGCCAGCAGCGCCAGACAGGGGGCGAAAACGAGCGGCTACACCTTC
cdr3_aa: CASSARQGAKTSGYTF
clone_size: NA
j_call: TRBJ1-2
d_call: TRBD1
cdr3_length: 16
v_call: TRBV9

cdr3_nt: TGTGCCAGCAGGCCTACAGGAGATGGGAATCAGCCCCAGCATTTT
cdr3_aa: CASRPTGDGNQPQHF
clone_size: NA
j_call: TRBJ1-5
d_call: NA
cdr3_length: 15
v_call: TRBV2

cdr3_nt: TGTGCCAGCAGCGTTTCGGCAGGCCTCTCTGGAAACACCATATATTTT
cdr3_aa: CASSVSAGLSGNTIYF
clone_size: NA
j_call: TRBJ1-3
d_call: NA
cdr3_length: 16
v_call: TRBV9

cdr3_nt: TGTGCCAGCAGCCAGGACAGGGGGCTGAATGAGCAGTTCTTC
cdr3_aa: CASSQDRGLNEQFF
clone_size: NA
j_call: TRBJ2-1
d_call: TRBD1
cdr3_length: 14
v_call: TRBV3-1/TRBV3-2

cdr3_nt: TGTGCCAGCAGCTTAGGGGCTTCACCCCTCCACTTT
cdr3_aa: CASSLGASPLHF
clone_size: NA
j_call: TRBJ1-6
d_call: NA
cdr3_length: 12
v_call: TRBV11-3

cdr3_nt: TGTGCCAGCAGCCCGGGAGAGGACTTAAAAAACATTCAGTACTTC
cdr3_aa: CASSPGEDLKNIQYF
clone_size: NA
j_call: TRBJ2-4
d_call: NA
cdr3_length: 15
v_call: TRBV7-9

cdr3_nt: TGTGCCAGCAGTGAAAGAAGGGACAGGGGATTCCCTGAAGCTTTCTTT
cdr3_aa: CASSERRDRGFPEAFF
clone_size: NA
j_call: TRBJ1-1
d_call: TRBD1
cdr3_length: 16
v_call: TRBV6-1

cdr3_nt: TGTGCCAGCAGTGAATTACAGGGGGCGCGGGGAAACACCATATATTTT
cdr3_aa: CASSELQGARGNTIYF
clone_size: NA
j_call: TRBJ1-3
d_call: TRBD1
cdr3_length: 16
v_call: TRBV6-4